Each of the 10 T cell receptor beta chains below was sequenced from the same sample in a study of shared clonotypes between healthy human individuals (dated by TCRdb to 2019 to 2021). Library preparation used the immunoSEQ multiplex PCR assay. As stored in TCRdb, this immuneACCESS dataset retains in-frame rearrangements with V and J assigned. A fraction of the clones does not appear; measured against another copy, unresolved V genes explain less than half of the discrepancy, and the remainder lacks a known reason. This sample has around 1.5 million clones in its table, and roughly 98% of those were observed once. The ten largest make up roughly 0.42% of the sample. The sequenced material came from naive CD4+ T cells sorted from blood. Interpreted using the paper, the cell subset or site label stands for: CD45RA+ positively selected. Receptors originate from a man aged 25-45 years in good health.

The gene calls are TRBV2 and TRBJ1-1; TRBD1 matches at 9 bases. The V gene's germline CDR1 is SNHLY and CDR2 FYNNEI. This CDR3 spans 11 amino acids. V gave up 6 bases and J gave up 9 bases; unmatched junction bases: 2. The CDR3 coding sequence is TGTGCCAGCAGCAACAGGGGGCAAGCTTTCTTT. Amino acids: CASSNRGQAFF.

This rearrangement joins TRBV6-6 to TRBJ2-1; 9 bases fit TRBD1. The CDR3 runs 13 residues. CDR1 and CDR2 from the germline V gene are MNHNY and SVGAGI (reference sequence). The V and J ends lost 5 bases and 6 bases, in that order; junction bases with no gene match: 2. The CDR3 bases are TGTGCCAGCAGTCAGGACAGGGGCAATGAGCAGTTCTTC. Its translation: CASSQDRGNEQFF.

The rearrangement joins TRBV6-1 to TRBJ2-1, with 14 bases identical to TRBD2. V lost 4 bases, J lost 2 bases, and 10 bases stayed unmatched. Germline values: CDR1 MNHNS, CDR2 SASEGT. The CDR3 totals 19 residues. In DNA form, the CDR3 reads TGTGCCAGCAGTGCTCCGGGACTAGCGGGAGTTATTACCTACAATGAGCAGTTCTTC. Protein sequence: CASSAPGLAGVITYNEQFF.

The chain is built from TRBV28 and TRBJ2-7; either TRBD1 or TRBD2 may supply D (5 bases each). The CDR3 spans 14 residues. Per the germline V gene, CDR1 is MDHEN and CDR2 is SYDVKM. V lost 6 bases and J lost 5, with 17 bases in between. CDR3 nucleotide sequence: TGTGCCAGCAGCAGCCGGGACGGGCGGCACGAGCAGTACTTC. This translates into CASSSRDGRHEQYF.

The rearrangement uses TRBV28 and TRBJ2-7; 7 bases map to TRBD2. Germline CDR1 reads MDHEN; CDR2 reads SYDVKM. The V and J ends lost 2 bases and 5 bases, in that order; junction bases with no gene match: 15. The CDR3 loop spans 17 amino acids. Here the CDR3 DNA reads TGTGCCAGCAGTTTAAGGGGCCGGGGGACTACCTACGACGAGCAGTACTTC. This encodes CASSLRGRGTTYDEQYF.

The chain employs TRBV19 and TRBJ2-3; 10 nucleotides align to TRBD2. Germline CDR1 and CDR2: LNHDA and SQIVND (reference sequence). The CDR3 is 18 residues long. J was trimmed by 3 bases and V by 7 bases; bases with no gene match: 16. Here the CDR3 reads CASTQRRLAGGWTDTQYF. As DNA, the CDR3 is TGTGCCAGTACCCAGAGACGGTTAGCGGGAGGATGGACAGATACGCAGTATTTT.

This rearrangement joins TRBV18 to TRBJ2-1; 9 positions match TRBD2. The ends lost 6 bases at V and 8 bases at J; junction bases unmatched: 14. The CDR3 is made up of 16 amino acids. CDR1 KGHSH and CDR2 LQKENI come from the germline V gene. The CDR3 region is CASSRLAAPTGDEQFF. In DNA, the CDR3 is TGTGCCAGCTCCCGACTAGCGGCCCCCACGGGCGATGAGCAGTTCTTC.

The chain couples TRBV5-4 to TRBJ2-3, with 7 bases matching TRBD2. The junction had 3 bases not matched to a gene; V was cut back by 2 bases and J by 3 bases. Germline CDR1 SGHNT, CDR2 YYREEE (reference sequence). The CDR3 contains 14 residues. CDR3 sequence reads: CASSFGLDTDTQYF. DNA for the CDR3: TGTGCCAGCAGCTTTGGACTAGATACAGATACGCAGTATTTT. The whole variable domain, remainder taken from reference TRBV5-4 and TRBJ2-3, is ETGVTQSPTHLIKTRGQQVTLRCSSQSGHNTVSWYQQALGQGPQFIFQYYREEENGRGNFPPRFSGLQFPNYSSELNVNALELDDSALYLCASSFGLDTDTQYFGPGTRLTVL.

The chain links TRBV28 to TRBJ1-1, with D uncertain. The V gene lost 5 bases and the J gene lost 2 bases, with 6 bases spanning the gap. CDR3 length: 12 amino acids. The germline V gene has CDR1 MDHEN and CDR2 SYDVKM. DNA of the CDR3: TGTGCCAGCAGTGGGCCCAACACTGAAGCTTTCTTT. Translated, it gives CASSGPNTEAFF. Full variable domain (outside the CDR3, taken from reference TRBV28 and TRBJ1-1): DVKVTQSSRYLVKRTGEKVFLECVQDMDHENMFWYRQDPGLGLRLIYFSYDVKMKEKGDIPEGYSVSREKKERFSLILESASTNQTSMYLCASSGPNTEAFFGQGTRLTVV.

This rearrangement joins TRBV5-6 to TRBJ2-2; D is uncertain. Germline V gene data show CDR1 as SGHDT and CDR2 as YYEEEE. Trimming took 1 base from V and 6 from J, leaving 13 bases between them. The CDR3 sequence is 15 residues long. CDR3 protein: CASSLRLSGSGELFF. In DNA, the CDR3 is TGTGCCAGCAGCTTGCGGTTGTCCGGCTCCGGGGAGCTGTTTTTT.